Listed here are 29 T cell receptor beta chains from one sample, sequenced in a study of blood T cell repertoires in COVID-19. Assay used: immunoSEQ multiplex PCR; TCRdb lists only in-frame clones, some missing. This repertoire shows about 210,000 clones, around 91% found once; its top ten account for about 5%. What was sequenced was peripheral blood. The receptors here all came from a woman between 40 and 55 years old with acute or convalescent COVID-19.

This clone was picked up one time. In nucleotides, the CDR3 is TGTGCCAGCAGCGAGGGGGGGTTAGACGGAAACACCATATATTTT. Protein sequence: CASSEGGLDGNTIYF. The V gene is TRBV9, the J gene TRBJ1-3; D may be TRBD1 (6 bases). This CDR3 contains 15 residues. V was trimmed by 3 bases and J by 4 bases, leaving 14 bases between them. The germline gives CDR1 SGDLS, CDR2 YYNGEE.

The chain links TRBV15 to TRBJ2-1, with a possible D match to TRBD2 (7 bases). Per the germline V gene, CDR1 is LNHNV and CDR2 is YYDKDF (reference sequence). V was clipped by 0 bases and J by 4 bases, with 10 bases between them. CDR3 length equals 15 residues. The CDR3 DNA reads as TGTGCCACCAGCAGAGAGGGGGGGCATTACAATGAGCAGTTCTTC. It yields the protein CATSREGGHYNEQFF.

This sequence joins TRBV6-5 and TRBJ2-5; the match to TRBD2 covers 8 bases. Per germline, CDR1 MNHEY and CDR2 SVGAGI. J gave up 1 base and V 0 bases, and 4 bases lay outside the gene matches. The CDR3 loop spans 16 amino acids. The chain's CDR3 is CASSYSTRGGQETQYF. The CDR3 nucleotides are TGTGCCAGCAGTTACTCGACCCGGGGGGGCCAAGAGACCCAGTACTTC.

This chain links TRBV7-9 with TRBJ2-5, with 11 nucleotides matching TRBD2. This CDR3 is built from 17 residues. CDR1 and CDR2 (germline): SEHNR, FQNEAQ (reference sequence). With 7 bases clipped from V and 5 bases from J, the junction kept 15 bases outside the gene matches. Here the CDR3 DNA reads TGTGCCAGCATCAAAACTGCCGGGACTAGCGGTCAGGAGACCCAGTACTTC. This codes for CASIKTAGTSGQETQYF.

The rearrangement links TRBV6-6 to TRBJ1-2; 8 bases align to TRBD1. The ends lost 6 bases at V and 3 bases at J; junction bases unmatched: 6. CDR3 size: 14 residues. Germline V gene data show CDR1 as MNHNY and CDR2 as SVGAGI (reference sequence). The CDR3 DNA is TGTGCCAGCAGGCCAACAGGGGGTTACTATGGCTACACCTTC. It translates to CASRPTGGYYGYTF.

This rearrangement joins TRBV6-7 to TRBJ1-2, with 10 bases fitting TRBD1. TRBV6-7 is filed as an ORF, its function uncertain. V was pared by 8 bases and J by 4 bases, with 7 bases of the junction left unmatched. The CDR3 spans 14 residues. The DNA of the CDR3 is TGTGCCAGCCCCATCGGGACAGGGGCCTATGGCTACACCTTC. Its protein is CASPIGTGAYGYTF.

The J gene is TRBJ1-6, the V gene TRBV2; a possible D gene is TRBD1 (6 bases). Germline values: CDR1 SNHLY, CDR2 FYNNEI. There are 14 residues in the CDR3. Trimming took 6 bases from V and 0 from J, leaving 6 bases between them. The CDR3 region has the DNA TGTGCCAGCAGGGACAGCTCCTATAATTCACCCCTCCACTTT. Amino acid sequence: CASRDSSYNSPLHF.

This clone was recorded once. V usage is TRBV4-2 and J usage is TRBJ2-5; TRBD1 agrees at 10 bases. CDR1 LGHNA and CDR2 YNFKEQ come from the germline V gene. With 5 bases clipped from V and 2 bases from J, the junction kept 8 bases outside the gene matches. This CDR3 contains 16 residues. CDR3 DNA: TGTGCCAGCAGCTACAGACAGGGGGCTGATCAAGAGACCCAGTACTTC. The encoded protein is CASSYRQGADQETQYF.

This clone came up a few times. This chain uses TRBV6-1 with TRBJ1-5, with TRBD1 matching 7 bases. The CDR3 sequence is 13 residues long. CDR1 and CDR2 (germline): MNHNS, SASEGT. V gave up 8 bases and J gave up 7 bases; unmatched junction bases: 8. The CDR3 sequence is CASSGQSAQPQHF. CDR3 bases: TGTGCCAGCTCGGGACAGTCGGCCCAGCCCCAGCATTTT.

V gene TRBV19 combines with J gene TRBJ1-2; 7 positions match TRBD1. After removal of 9 bases from V and 3 bases from J, the junction contained 7 bases not matched to a gene. The V gene's germline CDR1 is LNHDA and CDR2 SQIVND (reference sequence). This CDR3 comprises 13 residues. In nucleotides, the CDR3 is TGTGCCAGCCGGCGCGACAGGGACTATGGCTACACCTTC. Residues: CASRRDRDYGYTF.

This clone was seen once. The chain has TRBV9 and TRBJ1-1; 7 nucleotides line up with TRBD1. There are 15 residues in the CDR3. V was clipped by 4 bases and J by 6 bases; unmatched bases: 12. Germline V gives CDR1 SGDLS, CDR2 YYNGEE. As DNA, the CDR3 is TGTGCCAGCAGCTTCCAGTCGACAGGGCTCGCTGAAGCTTTCTTT. Its protein product is CASSFQSTGLAEAFF. The variable domain in full, with the rest retrieved from reference TRBV9 and TRBJ1-1, is DSGVTQTPKHLITATGQRVTLRCSPRSGDLSVYWYQQSLDQGLQFLIQYYNGEERAKGNILERFSAQQFPDLHSELNLSSLELGDSALYFCASSFQSTGLAEAFFGQGTRLTVV.

This CDR3 is CASCLQGGNTIYF. The CDR3 DNA reads as TGTGCCAGCTGCCTACAGGGGGGAAACACCATATATTTT. The V gene is TRBV5-4, the J gene TRBJ1-3, with 7 bases matching TRBD1. The CDR3 loop spans 13 amino acids. V lost 7 bases, J lost 4 bases, and 5 bases stayed unmatched. Germline V CDR1 and CDR2: SGHNT, YYREEE (reference sequence).

This clone appeared a single time. V is TRBV30 and J is TRBJ2-5, with 12 bases matching TRBD2. Germline trimming cut 0 bases from V and 9 bases from J; bases unmatched to any gene: 8. This CDR3 is 15 amino acids long. Germline CDR1 and CDR2: GTSNPN and SVGIG (reference sequence). The CDR3: CAWSVSGLAGQPQYF. DNA for the CDR3: TGTGCCTGGAGTGTTTCAGGACTAGCGGGGCAACCCCAGTACTTC.

V usage is TRBV30 and J usage is TRBJ1-4; D is undetermined. The CDR3 consists of 14 residues. Germline values: CDR1 GTSNPN, CDR2 SVGIG (reference sequence). Trimming cost V 0 bases and J 4 bases, with 9 bases left between them. The CDR3 coding sequence is TGTGCCTGGAGTGTACTAGGGTATAATGAAAAACTGTTTTTT. This gives the protein CAWSVLGYNEKLFF.

The chain has TRBV5-1 and TRBJ1-2; no clear D. Trimming pared 2 bases from V and 2 bases from J, leaving 16 bases between. CDR1 and CDR2 (germline): SGHRS, YFSETQ. The CDR3 is 16 amino acids. Here the CDR3 DNA reads TGCGCCAGCAGCTTACAATACCCCGGGAAAAACTATGGCTACACCTTC. This encodes CASSLQYPGKNYGYTF.

This clone occurred once. V gene TRBV2 combines with J gene TRBJ1-1; D is uncertain. This CDR3 contains 11 residues. Germline values: CDR1 SNHLY, CDR2 FYNNEI. V dropped 9 bases and J dropped 7 bases, with 12 bases sitting between them. The DNA for the CDR3 is TGTGCCAGAGGAAGAGGGAATGAAGCTTTCTTT. It yields the protein CARGRGNEAFF.

DNA for the CDR3: TGTGCCAGCAGTTACGAGGGCGGGAACACTGAAGCTTTCTTT. Its protein product is CASSYEGGNTEAFF. The chain links TRBV27 to TRBJ1-1; D gene unclear. CDR1 and CDR2 (germline): MNHEY, SMNVEV (reference sequence). The CDR3 is 14 residues long. V was pared by 4 bases and J by 1 base, with 10 bases between.

This sequence joins TRBV4-1 and TRBJ1-2; D remains unclear. The CDR3 sequence is 13 residues long. V was shortened by 1 base and J by 11 bases, with 14 bases between the two germline ends. Germline V lookup: CDR1 MGHRA, CDR2 YSYEKL. The CDR3 here is CASSQVYRGRYTF. CDR3 bases: TGCGCCAGCAGCCAAGTTTACCGAGGCCGATACACCTTC.

This clone was detected once. The CDR3 is CASSSLSGQAPGGYTF. The CDR3 coding sequence is TGTGCCAGCAGCTCCCTTTCGGGACAGGCCCCGGGAGGCTACACCTTC. The rearrangement uses TRBV11-2 and TRBJ1-2; TRBD1 matches 8 bases. V lost 4 bases and J lost 8; bases outside the gene matches: 15. The CDR3 spans 16 residues. The germline CDR1 and CDR2 sequences are SGHAT and FQNNGV.

The chain has TRBV19 and TRBJ1-4, with TRBD1 matching 7 bases. V shed 4 bases and J 2 bases; nucleotides not matched to a gene: 4. The CDR3 is made up of 15 amino acids. Germline V gene data show CDR1 as LNHDA and CDR2 as SQIVND (reference sequence). The CDR3 reads CASSTGGSTNEKLFF. The DNA of the CDR3 is TGTGCCAGTAGTACAGGGGGTTCGACTAATGAAAAACTGTTTTTT.

In its sample, this clone was seen once. The chain combines TRBV5-6 with TRBJ1-6; no clear D. Looked up from germline, CDR1 is SGHDT and CDR2 is YYEEEE. Trimming stripped 0 bases from V and 5 bases from J, with 12 bases between. The CDR3 loop spans 16 amino acids. The CDR3 loop is CASSLDGVVNNSPLHF. CDR3 nucleotide sequence: TGTGCCAGCAGCTTGGACGGGGTGGTCAATAATTCACCCCTCCACTTT.

The gene calls are TRBV4-2 and TRBJ1-4; D remains ambiguous. CDR3 size: 16 residues. Trimming took 4 bases from V and 3 from J, leaving 15 bases between them. The germline gives CDR1 LGHNA, CDR2 YNFKEQ. CDR3 DNA: TGTGCCAGCAGCCCTCTTACGAGGGCGGCTAATGAAAAACTGTTTTTT. Translated: CASSPLTRAANEKLFF.

The CDR3 nucleotides are TGTGCCAGCAGGCCGGACAACCCAGGGGAGACCCAGTACTTC. Translation gives CASRPDNPGETQYF. The chain employs TRBV27 and TRBJ2-5, with D possibly being TRBD1 (5 bases). Germline V gene data show CDR1 as MNHEY and CDR2 as SMNVEV (reference sequence). The CDR3 covers 14 residues. Deletions cut 6 bases from V and 5 bases from J, with 16 bases between.

CDR3 nucleotides: TGTGCCAGCAGTGAACGGGAAGGCGTCGATGGCTACACCTTC. This codes for CASSEREGVDGYTF. This rearrangement joins TRBV6-1 to TRBJ1-2; no clear D. V lost 2 bases and J lost 6, with 13 bases in between. The CDR3 has 14 residues. Looked up from germline, CDR1 is MNHNS and CDR2 is SASEGT.

This chain connects TRBV12-5 to TRBJ2-1, with TRBD2 matching 13 bases. The CDR3 has 15 residues. Germline V lookup: CDR1 LGHNT, CDR2 FRNRAP. The V and J ends lost 3 bases and 10 bases, in that order; junction bases with no gene match: 6. CDR3 in amino acids: CASGFGTSGIREQFF. As DNA, the CDR3 is TGTGCTAGTGGTTTTGGGACTAGCGGGATCCGAGAGCAGTTCTTC.

This clone was detected many times. This CDR3 reads CASSLAGLSYGYTF. CDR3 DNA sequence: TGTGCCAGCAGCTTAGCGGGGCTTTCCTATGGCTACACCTTC. The chain joins TRBV7-9 to TRBJ1-2, with D perhaps TRBD1 (5 bases). The V and J ends lost 0 bases and 4 bases respectively, with 9 bases between them. The CDR3 length is 14 residues. Per the germline V gene, CDR1 is SEHNR and CDR2 is FQNEAQ (reference sequence).

This chain links TRBV4-2 with TRBJ1-1; 8 bases are a match to TRBD1. After removal of 4 bases from V and 4 bases from J, the junction contained 2 bases not matched to a gene. Germline V gene sequence: CDR1 LGHNA, CDR2 YNFKEQ. The CDR3 is made up of 13 amino acids. The CDR3 DNA sequence: TGTGCCAGCAGCCGAGACAGGGGCACTGAAGCTTTCTTT. This gives the protein CASSRDRGTEAFF.

This sequence joins TRBV5-1 and TRBJ1-2; 7 bases fit TRBD1. Trimming removed 3 bases from V and 8 bases from J; junction bases left unmatched: 10. CDR3 length equals 14 residues. CDR1 is SGHRS and CDR2 is YFSETQ in the germline V gene. The CDR3 nucleotides are TGCGCCAGCAGCTCCCCGGGACAGACGGGGGGCTACACCTTC. Translating it yields CASSSPGQTGGYTF.

The V call is TRBV3-1 (or the pseudogene TRBV3-2), the J call TRBJ1-1; perhaps TRBD1 as D (5 bases). The germline V and J ends were trimmed by 2 bases and 7 bases, with 11 bases remaining between them. The CDR3 consists of 13 residues. The germline gives CDR1 LGHDT, CDR2 YNNKEL (reference sequence). The CDR3: CASSQRGGVEAFF. CDR3 DNA sequence: TGTGCCAGCAGCCAAAGGGGTGGGGTTGAAGCTTTCTTT.